What follows are 4 T cell receptor beta chains derived from one specimen sequenced in a study of post-analysis software for immune sequencing data. General observations from the study: Patients had higher frequencies than controls of about five TRBV segments, including TRBV5-6, TRBV5-1 and TRBV20-1.

Incorporated into the TCR beta cDNA libraries were unique molecular identifiers, which served to reduce PCR and sequencing biases. TCRdb analysed the PCR reads with MiXCR anew, one entry per CDR3 protein. The sample consists of about 500,000 distinct CDR3 sequences, around 40% of them appearing once. Their target antigens are unknown. Sequencing input: blood. The receptor set was obtained from a girl aged 5-17 years with multiple sclerosis.

V usage is TRBV5-1 and J usage is TRBJ1-6; D remains unclear. V lost 0 bases to trimming and J lost 2 bases, with 15 bases between them. Looked up from germline, CDR1 is SGHRS and CDR2 is YFSETQ. The CDR3 sequence is 18 residues long. CDR3 DNA sequence: TGCGCCAGCAGCTTGGATTATGGGGAAACGACCTATAATTCACCCCTCCACTTT. It yields the protein CASSLDYGETTYNSPLHF.

The chain recombines TRBV24-1 with TRBJ2-7; 10 nucleotides align to TRBD1. J lost 2 bases, V lost 3 bases, and 6 bases had no gene match. This CDR3 is 16 amino acids long. Looked up from germline, CDR1 is KGHDR and CDR2 is SFDVKD. CDR3 DNA sequence: TGTGCCACCAGTGATATTGGACAGGGGGGGACCTACGAGCAGTACTTC. It specifies CATSDIGQGGTYEQYF.

Only a few counts were recorded for this clonotype. The chain carries TRBV29-1 and TRBJ2-7, with 10 nucleotides matching TRBD1. The V and J ends lost 7 bases and 5 bases, in that order; junction bases with no gene match: 14. CDR3 length equals 15 residues. Germline CDR1 and CDR2: SQVTM and ANQGSEA. The CDR3 bases are TGCAGCGCTGGGACAGGGGAAAATATTGGCGACGAGCAGTACTTC. Amino acid sequence: CSAGTGENIGDEQYF.

The chain combines TRBV7-2 with TRBJ2-1; 8 positions agree with TRBD2. This CDR3 region has 16 residues. V was clipped by 5 bases and J by 4 bases; unmatched bases: 10. CDR1 is SGHTA, CDR2 FQGNSA, per germline. The CDR3 protein is CASSLGGGKTYNEQFF. The CDR3 DNA reads TGTGCCAGCAGCCTCGGGGGGGGTAAGACTTACAATGAGCAGTTCTTC.